The present T cell receptor (beta chain) was sequenced within a study of blood T cell repertoires in COVID-19. Study as a whole: The origin of the acute and convalescent COVID-19 samples was the United States, Italy and Spain.

The method was immunoSEQ multiplex PCR; TCRdb's version includes in-frame clones alone and lacks a portion of them. The sample carries about 410,000 clones, over 75% recorded once. The CDR3 is 15 residues long. Germline V gene sequence: CDR1 SGHDT, CDR2 YYEEEE. V lost 4 bases to trimming and J lost 1 base; unmatched junction nucleotides: 6. This rearrangement joins TRBV5-6 to TRBJ1-1; TRBD1 agrees at 8 bases. Sequencing was done on a sample of peripheral blood. The sequence was obtained from a woman between 35 and 50 years old with COVID-19, enrolled during active disease. For the CDR3, the DNA is TGTGCCAGCAGCCAGACAGGGGCAAAGAACACTGAAGCTTTCTTT. This codes for CASSQTGAKNTEAFF. Based on the CDR3 plus reference TRBV5-6 and TRBJ1-1, the full variable domain is DAGVTQSPTHLIKTRGQQVTLRCSPKSGHDTVSWYQQALGQGPQFIFQYYEEEERQRGNFPDRFSGHQFPNYSSELNVNALLLGDSALYLCASSQTGAKNTEAFFGQGTRLTVV.